Here is one T cell receptor (beta chain) with its context. The antigen remains undetermined. The data belong to a study of identifying expanded T cells in peripheral blood. General study results and limits: Over around two and four weeks, about 15 and 19 clones changed, versus approximately 1.1 between replicates. Variance in clone template counts between approximately two-week samples significantly increased with total template count across all healthy donors.

Collection occurred without any documented infections or immune events in donors. Sequenced by immunoSEQ multiplex PCR; TCRdb stores in-frame clones only, minus some. The repertoire holds tens of thousands of clones, 75% to 90% seen once, with about 3% in the top ten. Germline CDR1 is SGHTA and CDR2 is FQGTGA. Trimming took 5 bases from V and 8 from J; bases not matched to a gene: 8. The length of the CDR3 is 15 residues. Sequenced sample: blood. The sequence came from a person aged 18 to 70 in good health. The gene calls are TRBV7-3 and TRBJ2-1; TRBD2 agrees at 11 bases. CDR3: CASSLGLAGLDEQFF. CDR3 bases: TGTGCCAGCAGCCTCGGACTAGCGGGCCTCGATGAGCAGTTCTTC. The complete variable domain, with remaining parts taken from reference TRBV7-3 and TRBJ2-1, reads GAGVSQTPSNKVTEKGKYVELRCDPISGHTALYWYRQSLGQGPEFLIYFQGTGAADDSGLPNDRFFAVRPEGSVSTLKIQRTERGDSAVYLCASSLGLAGLDEQFFGPGTRLTVL.